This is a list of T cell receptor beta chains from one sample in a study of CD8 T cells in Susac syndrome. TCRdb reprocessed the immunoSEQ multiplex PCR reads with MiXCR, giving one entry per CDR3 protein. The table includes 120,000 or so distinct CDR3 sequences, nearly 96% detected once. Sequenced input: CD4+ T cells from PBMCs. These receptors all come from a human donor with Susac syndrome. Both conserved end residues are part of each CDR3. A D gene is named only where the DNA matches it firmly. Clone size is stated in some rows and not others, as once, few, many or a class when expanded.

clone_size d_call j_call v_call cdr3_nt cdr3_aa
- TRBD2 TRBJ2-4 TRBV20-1 TGCAGTGCAGACTTTAGCGGGTCTGTAGCCAAAAACATTCAGTACTTC CSADFSGSVAKNIQYF
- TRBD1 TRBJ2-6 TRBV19 TGTGCCAGTCACAGGGGGGCGTTCGGGGCCAACGTCCTGACTTTC CASHRGAFGANVLTF
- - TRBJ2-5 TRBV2 TGTGCCAGTCGAAGGGGCCAAGAGACCCAGTACTTC CASRRGQETQYF
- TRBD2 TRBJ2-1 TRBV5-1 TGCGCCAGCGGAAACCTCGGGACTAGCGGGAGGGCCAATCATGAGCAGTTCTTC CASGNLGTSGRANHEQFF
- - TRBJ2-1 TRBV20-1 TGCAGTGCTAGAAAGAACAATGAGCAGTTCTTC CSARKNNEQFF
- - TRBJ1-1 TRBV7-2 TGTGCCAGCTCCTCCGTGGGAGGGAACACTGAAGCTTTCTTT CASSSVGGNTEAFF
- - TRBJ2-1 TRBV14 TGTGCCAGCAGCCAAAGGGGAACCTACAATGAGCAGTTCTTC CASSQRGTYNEQFF
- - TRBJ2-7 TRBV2 TGTGCCAGCAGTGGAGAGTCCCCGACGGAGTACTTC CASSGESPTEYF
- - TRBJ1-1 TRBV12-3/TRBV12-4 TGTGCCAGCAGTCTGGACATGGGCACTGAAGCTTTCTTT CASSLDMGTEAFF
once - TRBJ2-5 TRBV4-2 TGTGCCAGCAGCCAACAAGAGGGCCTTCAAGAGACCCAGTACTTC CASSQQEGLQETQYF
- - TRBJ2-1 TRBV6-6 TGTGCCAGCATTAGCTCGTACAATGAGCAGTTCTTC CASISSYNEQFF
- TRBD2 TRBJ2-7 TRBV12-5 TGTGCTAGTGGTTCCGGGACTAGCGGGAGCGGCGAGCAGTACTTC CASGSGTSGSGEQYF
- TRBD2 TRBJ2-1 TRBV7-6 TGTGCCAGCAGCCCGACTAGCGGGAGGGCCAAAGAGCAGTTCTTC CASSPTSGRAKEQFF
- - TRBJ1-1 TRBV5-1 TGCGCCAGCAGCTTGGTTGGAGCCGGGAACACTGAAGCTTTCTTT CASSLVGAGNTEAFF
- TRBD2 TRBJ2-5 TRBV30 TGTGCCTGGAAGGGACTAGCGGGAGAGGTTCGGGAGACCCAGTACTTC CAWKGLAGEVRETQYF
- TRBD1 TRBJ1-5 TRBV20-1 TGCAGTGCTAGAGAGGGACAGGGGGCTCAGCCCCAGCATTTT CSAREGQGAQPQHF
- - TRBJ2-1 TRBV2 TGTGCCAGCACCCGGACCGGTTACAATGAGCAGTTCTTC CASTRTGYNEQFF
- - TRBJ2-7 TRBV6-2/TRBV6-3 TGTGCCAGCAGTCCCCTCTACGAGCAGTACTTC CASSPLYEQYF
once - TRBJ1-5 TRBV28 TGTGCCAGCAGCCCACCCCAGGGAAGGGGCAATCAGCCCCAGCATTTT CASSPPQGRGNQPQHF
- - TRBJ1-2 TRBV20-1 TGCAGTGGGCCCCCCATGGAAGGCTACACCTTC CSGPPMEGYTF
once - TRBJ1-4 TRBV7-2 TGTGCCAGCAGCTTAGCCTCAACTAATGAAAAACTGTTTTTT CASSLASTNEKLFF
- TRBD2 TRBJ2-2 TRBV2 TGTGCCAGCGCGGGCGCGGGAGGAATCGGGGAGCTGTTTTTT CASAGAGGIGELFF
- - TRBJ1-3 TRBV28 TGTGCCAGCAGTCTTCCCACAGGGCGGGGAAACACCATATATTTT CASSLPTGRGNTIYF
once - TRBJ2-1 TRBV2 TGTGCCAGCTCCCTCGGGGCGGTTTACAATGAGCAGTTCTTC CASSLGAVYNEQFF
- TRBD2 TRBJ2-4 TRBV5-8 TGTGCCAGCAGCTGGACTAGCGGGAGCTTAGCCAAAAACATTCAGTACTTC CASSWTSGSLAKNIQYF
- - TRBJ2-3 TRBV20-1 TGCAGTGCTAGTCCTGGACAAGATACGCAGTATTTT CSASPGQDTQYF
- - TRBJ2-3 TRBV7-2 TGTGCCAGCAGCTTAACGGCCAGAGGGGATACGCAGTATTTT CASSLTARGDTQYF
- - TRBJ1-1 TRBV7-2 TGTGCCAGCAGCTTAATGCCGGGAGTACAAACTGAAGCTTTCTTT CASSLMPGVQTEAFF
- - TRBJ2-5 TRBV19 TGTGCCAGTAGTATCCTAGCTTCCGAGACCCAGTACTTC CASSILASETQYF
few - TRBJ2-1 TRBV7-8 TGTGCCAGCAGCTTAGGTCTCCCCTACAATGAGCAGTTCTTC CASSLGLPYNEQFF
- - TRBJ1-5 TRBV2 TGTGCCAGCAGCGTCGGAGGGCCCCAGCATTTT CASSVGGPQHF
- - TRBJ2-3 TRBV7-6 TGTGCCAGCAGCTTAGGTCCGGGAGCAGATACGCAGTATTTT CASSLGPGADTQYF
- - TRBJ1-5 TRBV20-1 TGCAGTGCTACAATCAGGTTCCCTGGTCAGCCCCAGCATTTT CSATIRFPGQPQHF
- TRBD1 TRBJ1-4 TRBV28 TGTGCCAGCAGTGTGACAGGGGGCTTTGAAAAACTGTTTTTT CASSVTGGFEKLFF
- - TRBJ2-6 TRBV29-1 TGCAGCGTTGGGACGTCGTCTGGGGCCAACGTCCTGACTTTC CSVGTSSGANVLTF
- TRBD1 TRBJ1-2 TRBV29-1 TGCAGCGGAGGGGGACAGGGGGCGCGCGGCTACACCTTC CSGGGQGARGYTF
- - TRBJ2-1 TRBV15 TGTGCCACCAGTCTTATAAATGAGCAGTTCTTC CATSLINEQFF
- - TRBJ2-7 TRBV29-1 TGCAGCGTAGGGGGGGGGATCGGCTACGAGCAGTACTTC CSVGGGIGYEQYF
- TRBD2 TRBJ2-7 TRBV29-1 TGCAGCGTTGTGGGGACTAGCGGGATTAACGAGCAGTACTTC CSVVGTSGINEQYF
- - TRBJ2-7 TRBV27 TGTGCCAGCAGTTTATCGCCCTCGGGGGCCCAATACGAGCAGTACTTC CASSLSPSGAQYEQYF
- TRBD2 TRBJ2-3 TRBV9 TGTGCCAGCAGCCCCCGGGGGGGGGTCACAGATACGCAGTATTTT CASSPRGGVTDTQYF
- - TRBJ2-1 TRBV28 TGTGCCAGCAGTAGAGGGACTTATTACAATGAGCAGTTCTTC CASSRGTYYNEQFF
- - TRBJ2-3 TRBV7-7 TGTGCTAGCAGCAAAGGACAGTACACAGATACGCAGTATTTT CASSKGQYTDTQYF
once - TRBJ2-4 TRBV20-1 TGCAGTGCCCGACGACCGGGGAACATTCAGTACTTC CSARRPGNIQYF
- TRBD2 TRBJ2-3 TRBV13 TGTGCCAGCAGCTTTAGCGGGAGGGCCCTGGATACGCAGTATTTT CASSFSGRALDTQYF